Each of the 20 T cell receptor beta chains below was sequenced from the same sample in a study of cytotoxic CD8 clonotypes in ibrutinib-treated CLL. Sequencing was performed with immunoSEQ multiplex PCR; in TCRdb, only in-frame clones are kept and a portion is missing. The table has 250,000 to 350,000 clones, roughly four fifths seen once. The sequencing here drew on PBMCs, taken at disease progression, from a patient treated with ibrutinib. All receptors derive from a human donor with chronic lymphocytic leukemia.

The genes are TRBV5-6 and TRBJ1-2; TRBD1 aligns across 9 bases. Losses at the gene ends were 2 bases for V and 0 bases for J; bases not matched to a gene: 2. The germline CDR1 and CDR2 sequences are SGHDT and YYEEEE. The CDR3 has 15 amino acids. This CDR3 is CASSFRQGANYGYTF. For the CDR3, the DNA is TGTGCCAGCAGCTTCCGACAGGGGGCTAACTATGGCTACACCTTC. Using reference TRBV5-6 and TRBJ1-2 for the parts outside the CDR3, the full variable domain is DAGVTQSPTHLIKTRGQQVTLRCSPKSGHDTVSWYQQALGQGPQFIFQYYEEEERQRGNFPDRFSGHQFPNYSSELNVNALLLGDSALYLCASSFRQGANYGYTFGSGTRLTVV.

The chain has TRBV19 and TRBJ2-3; 11 bases are a match to TRBD2. V dropped 6 bases and J dropped 1; count of bases not matched to a gene: 15. Germline CDR1 and CDR2: LNHDA and SQIVND (reference sequence). This CDR3 spans 19 amino acids. The CDR3 here is CASSLGIAGGRLGTDTQYF. DNA for the CDR3: TGTGCCAGTAGCCTCGGGATAGCGGGAGGGCGCCTCGGCACAGATACGCAGTATTTT. Variable domain in full (rest from reference TRBV19 and TRBJ2-3): DGGITQSPKYLFRKEGQNVTLSCEQNLNHDAMYWYRQDPGQGLRLIYYSQIVNDFQKGDIAEGYSVSREKKESFPLTVTSAQKNPTAFYLCASSLGIAGGRLGTDTQYFGPGTRLTVL.

V gene TRBV13 combines with J gene TRBJ2-3, with a tentative D call TRBD1 (5 bases). Deletions cut 1 base from V and 1 base from J, with 9 bases between. The germline CDR1 and CDR2 sequences are PRHDT and FYEKMQ (reference sequence). The CDR3 sequence is 15 residues long. The CDR3 sequence is CASSLVGLGTDTQYF. For the CDR3, the DNA is TGTGCCAGCAGCTTAGTGGGGCTAGGCACAGATACGCAGTATTTT.

V gene TRBV28 combines with J gene TRBJ1-2, with 9 bases aligning to TRBD1. The V gene's germline CDR1 is MDHEN and CDR2 SYDVKM. V shed 2 bases and J 5 bases; nucleotides not matched to a gene: 9. The CDR3 extends over 16 amino acids. The CDR3 here is CASSLTYLTGGYGYTF. The CDR3 DNA sequence: TGTGCCAGCAGTTTAACCTACCTGACAGGGGGTTATGGCTACACCTTC.

This rearrangement joins TRBV19 to TRBJ2-2; 9 nucleotides agree with TRBD1. From germline, CDR1 is LNHDA and CDR2 SQIVND (reference sequence). The CDR3 extends over 12 amino acids. V lost 8 bases, J lost 7 bases, and 2 bases stayed unmatched. The CDR3 loop reads CASGTGRGELFF. CDR3 nucleotide sequence: TGTGCCAGTGGGACAGGGCGCGGGGAGCTGTTTTTT.

The count of this clone is one. The J gene is TRBJ2-5, the V gene TRBV5-1, with 7 bases fitting TRBD1. With 5 bases clipped from V and 5 bases from J, the junction kept 3 bases outside the gene matches. In germline, CDR1 is SGHRS, CDR2 YFSETQ. The CDR3 is made up of 12 amino acids. As DNA, the CDR3 is TGCGCCAGCAGACAGGGGCGGGAGACCCAGTACTTC. Its protein is CASRQGRETQYF.

The chain joins TRBV7-6 to TRBJ1-6, with a tentative D call TRBD1 (5 bases). This CDR3 region has 16 residues. CDR1 SGHVS and CDR2 FNYEAQ come from the germline V gene. V lost 3 bases to trimming and J lost 2 bases, with 11 bases between them. CDR3 protein: CASSLGGIAYNSPLHF. CDR3 coding DNA: TGTGCCAGCAGCTTGGGGGGGATTGCCTATAATTCACCCCTCCACTTT.

This chain's CDR3 is CATSRDIAGVQETQYF. The CDR3 coding sequence is TGTGCCACCAGCAGAGACATAGCGGGGGTCCAAGAGACCCAGTACTTC. This chain links TRBV15 with TRBJ2-5; 9 positions match TRBD2. The CDR3 covers 16 residues. With V trimmed by 0 bases and J by 1 base, 3 bases remained unmatched. Germline V gene lookup returns CDR1 LNHNV and CDR2 YYDKDF (reference sequence).

The CDR3, as DNA: TGTGCCAGCAGCGGGGACAGAAACTATGGCTACACCTTC. Translating it yields CASSGDRNYGYTF. This sequence joins TRBV5-6 and TRBJ1-2, with TRBD1 matching over 7 bases. Germline V CDR1 and CDR2: SGHDT, YYEEEE. V dropped 4 bases and J dropped 2; count of bases not matched to a gene: 2. The CDR3 runs 13 residues.

This clone was detected a few times. The V call is TRBV27, the J call TRBJ1-6; 7 positions agree with TRBD1. Trimming removed 0 bases from V and 9 bases from J; junction bases left unmatched: 5. The germline V gene has CDR1 MNHEY and CDR2 SMNVEV (reference sequence). CDR3 size: 15 residues. The CDR3 nucleotides are TGTGCCAGCAGTTTATCGGGGCAGGGGGTTTCACCCCTCCACTTT. Amino acids: CASSLSGQGVSPLHF.

The V gene is TRBV10-2, the J gene TRBJ1-5; D not resolved. The CDR3 is made up of 15 amino acids. The V end lost 2 bases, the J end lost 0 bases, and 8 bases lay between the germline ends. Per the germline V gene, CDR1 is WSHSY and CDR2 is SAAADI. The CDR3 loop is CASSEGSYSNQPQHF. In DNA, the CDR3 is TGCGCCAGCAGTGAGGGGAGTTATAGCAATCAGCCCCAGCATTTT.

This chain joins TRBV6-5 and TRBJ1-2, with 7 bases lining up with TRBD1. The CDR3 is 15 residues long. V gave up 7 bases and J gave up 5 bases; unmatched junction bases: 13. Germline assignment: CDR1 MNHEY and CDR2 SVGAGI. The CDR3 DNA reads as TGTGCCAGCAAGGGGGCGGGGTCACCTCGTTATGGCTACACCTTC. Residues: CASKGAGSPRYGYTF.

The chain recombines TRBV19 with TRBJ1-4; D might be TRBD1 (5 bases). The CDR3 sequence is 14 residues long. CDR1 is LNHDA, CDR2 SQIVND, per germline (reference sequence). Trimming removed 3 bases from V and 8 bases from J, with 13 bases in between. CDR3 residues: CASSILQGEEKLFF. The CDR3 DNA is TGTGCCAGTAGTATCCTTCAGGGTGAGGAAAAACTGTTTTTT.

The chain employs TRBV5-1 and TRBJ1-1, with D hard to call. This CDR3 is built from 14 residues. CDR1 SGHRS and CDR2 YFSETQ come from the germline V gene. V was clipped by 0 bases and J by 1 base, with 7 bases between them. The CDR3 DNA sequence: TGCGCCAGCAGCTTGGTCCGAGGGAACACTGAAGCTTTCTTT. It codes for CASSLVRGNTEAFF.

J is TRBJ2-4 and V is TRBV2; D not certain. V was trimmed by 10 bases and J by 1 base, leaving 11 bases between them. From germline, CDR1 is SNHLY and CDR2 FYNNEI. CDR3 length equals 13 residues. CDR3 nucleotide sequence: TGTGCCACCTTCGACTGGGCCAAAAACATTCAGTACTTC. Encoded protein: CATFDWAKNIQYF.

The chain uses TRBV18 and TRBJ1-5; no reliable D call. The V gene's germline CDR1 is KGHSH and CDR2 LQKENI. V lost 6 bases and J lost 0, with 12 bases in between. This CDR3 contains 15 residues. CDR3 DNA sequence: TGTGCCAGCTCTCTCACGCAATATAGCAATCAGCCCCAGCATTTT. This sequence encodes CASSLTQYSNQPQHF.

CDR3 in DNA: TGTGCCAGCAGGCCTCTTGGACTAGCTAATGAGCAGTTCTTC. This gives the protein CASRPLGLANEQFF. The chain recombines TRBV9 with TRBJ2-1, with TRBD2 matching over 8 bases. The J segment lost 7 bases and the V segment lost 5 bases, leaving 8 bases of the junction unmatched. Germline V lookup: CDR1 SGDLS, CDR2 YYNGEE. This CDR3 region has 14 residues.

This rearrangement joins TRBV7-6 to TRBJ2-7; possible D gene TRBD2, 6 bases. Germline V gene lookup returns CDR1 SGHVS and CDR2 FNYEAQ. The V gene lost 5 bases and the J gene lost 5 bases, with 16 bases spanning the gap. The CDR3 extends over 14 amino acids. The CDR3 loop is CASSPRLDGHEQYF. The CDR3 bases are TGTGCCAGCAGCCCAAGACTAGATGGCCACGAGCAGTACTTC. Full variable domain (outside the CDR3, taken from reference TRBV7-6 and TRBJ2-7): GAGVSQSPRYKVTKRGQDVALRCDPISGHVSLYWYRQALGQGPEFLTYFNYEAQQDKSGLPNDRFSAERPEGSISTLTIQRTEQRDSAMYRCASSPRLDGHEQYFGPGTRLTVT.

The J gene is TRBJ2-7, the V gene TRBV28; the D gene is possibly TRBD1 (6 bases). The CDR3 runs 15 residues. V lost 6 bases to trimming and J lost 3 bases, with 18 bases between them. Germline loops: CDR1 MDHEN, CDR2 SYDVKM. The CDR3 here is CASRTTIGGLYEQYF. The CDR3 bases are TGTGCCAGCAGAACTACGATTGGGGGCCTCTACGAGCAGTACTTC.

CDR3: CASSLDRGNTGELFF. As DNA, the CDR3 is TGCGCCAGCAGCTTGGACAGGGGGAACACCGGGGAGCTGTTTTTT. V gene TRBV5-1 combines with J gene TRBJ2-2; 7 bases line up with TRBD1. This CDR3 has 15 residues. Germline V CDR1 and CDR2: SGHRS, YFSETQ. Trimming cost V 0 bases and J 1 base; bases outside gene matches: 0.